These 17 T cell receptor beta chains originate from one sample sequenced in a study of cytomegalovirus exposure and HLA in healthy donors (dated 2017 in TCRdb). Receptors were amplified or captured by the immunoSEQ multiplex PCR assay. For the multiplex PCR, a mixture combining 60 forward primers for TCR Vbeta segments and 13 reverse primers for TCR Jbeta segments was used. The source is immuneACCESS, and TCRdb retained only in-frame sequences with V and J called. Part of the clones is not carried over; for the studies checked, unresolved V genes explain less than half of this, and the remainder is unexplained. This sample is represented by more than 140,000 clones; roughly four fifths of them were singletons. Roughly 3.2% of the sample is held by the ten biggest clonotypes. Sequences were obtained from PBMCs. The receptors were gathered from a man aged 18-30 years in good health and CMV-seropositive.

V is TRBV18 and J is TRBJ1-2; 11 nucleotides match TRBD1. The CDR3 totals 14 residues. Germline V gene sequence: CDR1 KGHSH, CDR2 LQKENI. V gave up 3 bases and J gave up 6 bases; unmatched junction bases: 3. This chain's CDR3 is CASSPRDRGNGYTF. For the CDR3, the DNA is TGTGCCAGCTCACCTAGGGACAGGGGGAATGGCTACACCTTC.

The CDR3 loop is CASSLRAPGGHMRHQPQHF. DNA for the CDR3: TGTGCCAGCAGTTTAAGAGCGCCGGGGGGACATATGAGGCATCAGCCCCAGCATTTT. This chain connects TRBV27 to TRBJ1-5; D may be TRBD1 (6 bases). Trimming pared 2 bases from V and 5 bases from J, leaving 25 bases between. In germline, CDR1 is MNHEY, CDR2 SMNVEV (reference sequence). The CDR3 contains 19 residues.

The V and J genes are TRBV2 and TRBJ1-5, with TRBD1 identical over 7 bases. The trim removed 4 bases at V and 7 bases at J, leaving 4 bases unmatched. The CDR3 contains 13 residues. Per germline, CDR1 SNHLY and CDR2 FYNNEI. CDR3 sequence: CASSGQQGQPQHF. Written as DNA, the CDR3 is TGTGCCAGCAGTGGCCAACAGGGGCAGCCCCAGCATTTT. The full variable domain, in which reference TRBV2 and TRBJ1-5 provide the parts outside the CDR3, is EPEVTQTPSHQVTQMGQEVILRCVPISNHLYFYWYRQILGQKVEFLVSFYNNEISEKSEIFDDQFSVERPDGSNFTLKIRSTKLEDSAMYFCASSGQQGQPQHFGDGTRLSIL.

The chain carries TRBV5-1 and TRBJ2-7; the match to TRBD1 covers 11 bases. The V segment lost 1 base and the J segment 7 bases; nucleotides outside the gene matches: 10. This CDR3 has 16 amino acids. From germline, CDR1 is SGHRS and CDR2 YFSETQ. In DNA form, the CDR3 reads TGCGCCAGCAGCTTGAGCGCTGGACAGGGGGCCGAAGAGCAGTACTTC. This translates into CASSLSAGQGAEEQYF.

This chain links TRBV6-1 with TRBJ1-5, with 9 nucleotides matching TRBD1. The ends lost 7 bases at V and 4 bases at J; junction bases unmatched: 8. The CDR3 length is 15 residues. Germline CDR1 and CDR2: MNHNS and SASEGT. The CDR3 bases are TGTGCCAGCACCGGAGAGGGACAGGGTAATCAGCCCCAGCATTTT. Protein product: CASTGEGQGNQPQHF.

The rearrangement joins TRBV9 to TRBJ2-3; the match to TRBD2 covers 8 bases. The CDR3 runs 15 residues. V was clipped by 3 bases and J by 4 bases; unmatched bases: 7. CDR1 SGDLS and CDR2 YYNGEE come from the germline V gene. In DNA, the CDR3 is TGTGCCAGCAGCGGATCCGGGACTAGACCAGATACGCAGTATTTT. This codes for CASSGSGTRPDTQYF.

The chain is built from TRBV5-1 and TRBJ2-1; D not certain. The germline V gene encodes CDR1 SGHRS and CDR2 YFSETQ. CDR3 length: 16 amino acids. V was clipped by 4 bases and J by 4 bases, with 18 bases between them. The CDR3 DNA sequence: TGCGCCAGCAGCCCCGGGTATTCGGTCCCATACAATGAGCAGTTCTTC. Protein sequence: CASSPGYSVPYNEQFF. Complete variable domain (other parts from reference TRBV5-1 and TRBJ2-1): KAGVTQTPRYLIKTRGQQVTLSCSPISGHRSVSWYQQTPGQGLQFLFEYFSETQRNKGNFPGRFSGRQFSNSRSEMNVSTLELGDSALYLCASSPGYSVPYNEQFFGPGTRLTVL.

This chain uses TRBV5-1 with TRBJ2-1, with 10 bases aligning to TRBD2. This CDR3 comprises 16 residues. Germline CDR1 and CDR2: SGHRS and YFSETQ. V lost 0 bases, J lost 2 bases, and 2 bases stayed unmatched. The CDR3 here is CASSLDLAGAYNEQFF. The CDR3 DNA is TGCGCCAGCAGCTTGGATCTAGCGGGAGCCTACAATGAGCAGTTCTTC.

The J gene is TRBJ1-4, the V gene TRBV2, with TRBD1 matching over 10 bases. The CDR3 has 14 residues. J was trimmed by 7 bases and V by 5 bases; bases with no gene match: 4. The germline gives CDR1 SNHLY, CDR2 FYNNEI. This CDR3 reads CASSYRDRGEKLFF. CDR3 in DNA: TGTGCCAGCAGTTACCGGGACAGGGGTGAAAAACTGTTTTTT. The whole variable domain, remainder taken from reference TRBV2 and TRBJ1-4, is EPEVTQTPSHQVTQMGQEVILRCVPISNHLYFYWYRQILGQKVEFLVSFYNNEISEKSEIFDDQFSVERPDGSNFTLKIRSTKLEDSAMYFCASSYRDRGEKLFFGSGTQLSVL.

The CDR3 coding sequence is TGTGCCAGCAGCTCGGGACAGGGATGGTATGGCTACACCTTC. Translating gives CASSSGQGWYGYTF. The genes are TRBV6-5 and TRBJ1-2; 9 bases map to TRBD1. This CDR3 has 14 residues. Unmatched junction bases numbered 7, after V lost 6 bases and J lost 5 bases. In germline, CDR1 is MNHEY, CDR2 SVGAGI.

This clone was recorded only once. The chain carries TRBV19 and TRBJ1-2; perhaps TRBD1 as D (5 bases). Germline V gene sequence: CDR1 LNHDA, CDR2 SQIVND (reference sequence). V lost 5 bases and J lost 2, with 12 bases in between. The CDR3 loop spans 14 amino acids. The CDR3 region has the DNA TGTGCCAGTAGTCCCAGGACACAAAACTATGGCTACACCTTC. It translates to CASSPRTQNYGYTF. The full variable domain, rest sourced from reference TRBV19 and TRBJ1-2, is DGGITQSPKYLFRKEGQNVTLSCEQNLNHDAMYWYRQDPGQGLRLIYYSQIVNDFQKGDIAEGYSVSREKKESFPLTVTSAQKNPTAFYLCASSPRTQNYGYTFGSGTRLTVV.

This sequence joins TRBV5-6 and TRBJ1-2; D unclear. The CDR3 runs to 14 residues. Trimming pared 0 bases from V and 2 bases from J, leaving 8 bases between. Germline CDR1 is SGHDT and CDR2 is YYEEEE. The chain's CDR3 is CASSLGRINYGYTF. DNA for the CDR3: TGTGCCAGCAGCTTGGGGCGGATCAACTATGGCTACACCTTC.

The chain joins TRBV28 to TRBJ2-5; 10 bases agree with TRBD1. The better agreement between TRBJ2-7 and the DNA end casts doubt on the J call. This CDR3 spans 14 amino acids. Germline CDR1 and CDR2: MDHEN and SYDVKM. CDR3: CASSTPGTGDEQYF. The CDR3 DNA follows: TGTGCCAGCAGCACCCCCGGGACAGGGGACGAGCAGTACTTC.

The V call is TRBV6-1, the J call TRBJ2-1; 10 nucleotides line up with TRBD1. J lost 9 bases, V lost 8 bases, and 7 bases had no gene match. The germline V gene has CDR1 MNHNS and CDR2 SASEGT. This CDR3 has 13 residues. CDR3 amino acids: CASGTGEIGEQFF. The CDR3 DNA is TGTGCCAGCGGGACAGGGGAAATAGGTGAGCAGTTCTTC.

The chain is built from TRBV9 and TRBJ1-2, with TRBD1 identical over 7 bases. The germline gives CDR1 SGDLS, CDR2 YYNGEE. J lost 10 bases, V lost 4 bases, and 13 bases had no gene match. The CDR3 has 14 residues. CDR3 in DNA: TGTGCCAGCAGCCCAGAGGGGGCGATGGAGGCCTACACCTTC. This sequence encodes CASSPEGAMEAYTF.

This clone appeared a single time. The rearrangement joins TRBV4-1 to TRBJ2-1; 7 positions match TRBD1. This CDR3 contains 16 residues. Trimming took 0 bases from V and 7 from J; bases not matched to a gene: 9. Per the germline V gene, CDR1 is MGHRA and CDR2 is YSYEKL. The CDR3 sequence is CASSQDLGTRGNEQFF. Here the CDR3 DNA reads TGCGCCAGCAGCCAAGATCTGGGTACCAGGGGGAATGAGCAGTTCTTC.

To note about this clone: Compared with germline, one end of the junction differs, possibly owing to a read error. The same CDR3 is also encoded by other DNA sequences in this sample. J is TRBJ2-3 and V is TRBV6-1, with D perhaps TRBD1 (5 bases). The CDR3 consists of 15 residues. CDR1 and CDR2 (germline): MNHNS, SASEGT. CDR3 sequence (DNA): TGTGCCAGTAGTGGATTGAGACAGAAGTCAGATACGCAGTATTTT. Residues: CASSGLRQKSDTQYF.